This TCR beta chain was documented in a study of cytomegalovirus exposure and HLA in healthy donors. Looked up from germline, CDR1 is SEHNR and CDR2 is FQNEAQ (reference sequence). Trimming shortened V by 0 bases and J by 7 bases, and 9 bases separated the two germline ends. The CDR3 runs 13 residues. Both 60 Vbeta primers and 13 Jbeta primers went into the PCR. TCRdb's table, derived via immunoSEQ multiplex PCR, lists solely in-frame clones and lacks some. The data contain approximately 180,000 clones, about 87% of them singletons. The chain combines TRBV7-9 with TRBJ1-1, with a tentative D call TRBD1 (5 bases). Sequences were obtained from PBMCs. The TCR originated in a woman younger than 35 in good health and CMV-seronegative. The CDR3 DNA reads TGTGCCAGCAGCTTAGCCCAGGGCAGTGAAGCTTTCTTT. Translated: CASSLAQGSEAFF.